This T cell receptor beta chain was identified during a study of T cell responses to AZD1222 COVID-19 vaccine. The germline V gene encodes CDR1 SGHKS and CDR2 YYEKEE (reference sequence). V was cut by 3 bases and J by 3 bases, with 12 bases left in between. This CDR3 spans 15 amino acids. Generated by immunoSEQ multiplex PCR, the TCRdb table keeps only in-frame clones and is missing some. The sample lists about 190,000 clones; around 94% were seen once. The chain joins TRBV5-5 to TRBJ1-4; tentatively, D is TRBD1 (6 bases). The sequence was collected from an adult who received the MenACWY meningococcal vaccine as a control. Sample: peripheral blood, taken 28 days after the second dose of the MenACWY control vaccine. The CDR3 is CASSWETGSNEKLFF. Written as DNA, the CDR3 is TGTGCCAGCAGCTGGGAGACAGGTTCTAATGAAAAACTGTTTTTT.